This TCR beta chain was sequenced in a study of blood T cell repertoires in COVID-19. Study information: Sites across the United States, Italy and Spain contributed samples from acute and convalescent COVID-19. T cells, B-cell-depleted T cells, or PBMCs supplied cDNA or gDNA.

In the original workflow: Quantification of nucleated cells was approximated via reference gene primer amplification. Profiling relied on immunoSEQ multiplex PCR, and the TCRdb table lists in-frame clones only, not all of them. D and trimming were read from the DNA, whereas the V and J calls and clone size are those reported in that table. The profile shows around 160,000 clones, around 84% of them singletons. Germline lookup yields CDR1 SGHTA and CDR2 FQGTGA. The CDR3 contains 17 residues. V lost 4 bases to trimming and J lost 5 bases; unmatched junction nucleotides: 8. The chain joins TRBV7-3 to TRBJ2-3, with TRBD2 matching 14 bases. The sequence derives from a human donor in a cohort sampled during active COVID-19. Sequencing input: peripheral blood. The CDR3 protein is CASSSLGLAGGVDTQYF. The CDR3 nucleotides read TGTGCCAGCAGCTCCTTAGGACTAGCGGGGGGTGTAGATACGCAGTATTTT.